The 13 T cell receptor beta chains below all came from one sample that was sequenced in a study of beta chain features in type 1 diabetes. The entirety of the isolated RNA underwent reverse transcription, so expressed TCRB transcripts were sequenced. Here immunoSEQ multiplex PCR was the method, and the copy in TCRdb shows in-frame clones only, minus some. The repertoire holds roughly 370,000 clones, around 14% seen once, with roughly 0.036% in the top ten. Specimen: naive CD4+ T cells from blood. The receptors were gathered from a man younger than 40 in good health.

This chain's CDR3 is CASSLGIMNTEAFF. The CDR3 DNA reads TGTGCCAGCAGCTTAGGGATAATGAACACTGAAGCTTTCTTT. This chain joins TRBV11-2 and TRBJ1-1; unclear D gene. Germline CDR1 is SGHAT and CDR2 is FQNNGV. Trimming stripped 1 base from V and 0 bases from J, with 6 bases between. The CDR3 consists of 14 residues.

The rearrangement links TRBV18 to TRBJ2-1; possible D gene TRBD2, 6 bases. The germline V and J ends were trimmed by 4 bases and 4 bases, with 17 bases remaining between them. This CDR3 comprises 16 residues. Germline-derived CDR1 and CDR2 are KGHSH and LQKENI. The CDR3 spells CASSRDWSITYNEQFF. CDR3 DNA sequence: TGTGCCAGCTCACGGGACTGGTCGATAACGTACAATGAGCAGTTCTTC.

The V gene is TRBV6-5, the J gene TRBJ2-7; 8 nucleotides align to TRBD2. V lost 6 bases and J lost 0; bases outside the gene matches: 4. Germline-derived CDR1 and CDR2 are MNHEY and SVGAGI. The CDR3 is 14 residues long. For the CDR3, the DNA is TGTGCCAGCAGCCGCGGGGGGAGCTCCTACGAGCAGTACGTC. Translating gives CASSRGGSSYEQYV.

This sequence joins TRBV30 and TRBJ2-3, with D maybe TRBD2 (6 bases). CDR3 size: 12 residues. Deletions cut 3 bases from V and 3 bases from J, with 7 bases between. The germline V gene has CDR1 GTSNPN and CDR2 SVGIG (reference sequence). Here the CDR3 DNA reads TGTGCCTGGAGGGGACTGACAGATACGCAGTATTTT. Its translation is CAWRGLTDTQYF.

This clone was seen a handful of times. This rearrangement joins TRBV25-1 to TRBJ1-5, with TRBD1 as a possible D gene (6 bases). The V end lost 4 bases, the J end lost 7 bases, and 8 bases lay between the germline ends. Germline V CDR1 and CDR2: MGHDK, SYGVNS. The CDR3 has 12 amino acids. The CDR3, as DNA: TGTGCCAGCAGTGGGGGGGGCCAGCCCCAGCATTTT. Translated, it gives CASSGGGQPQHF.

This clone was found a few times. V usage is TRBV6-5 and J usage is TRBJ1-2, with no clear D. Trimming left V 6 bases short and J 4 bases short, with 15 bases between. The germline V gene encodes CDR1 MNHEY and CDR2 SVGAGI. The CDR3 runs to 14 residues. CDR3 coding DNA: TGTGCCAGCAGCCCCGACCGGGCGGCCTATGGCTACACCTTC. Its protein is CASSPDRAAYGYTF.

The CDR3 protein is CSAREAPKQFF. CDR3 sequence (DNA): TGCAGTGCTAGAGAAGCCCCGAAGCAGTTCTTC. The chain has TRBV20-1 and TRBJ2-1; D gene unclear. The CDR3 runs 11 residues. Trimming stripped 0 bases from V and 11 bases from J, with 8 bases between. CDR1 DFQATT and CDR2 SNEGSKA come from the germline V gene (reference sequence).

Only a few counts were recorded for this clone. At one boundary the junction diverges from the germline segment, which might be a read error. The rearrangement links TRBV4-3 to TRBJ2-7; D is tentatively TRBD1 or TRBD2 (5 bases each). The CDR3 is 15 residues long. Looked up from germline, CDR1 is LGHNA and CDR2 is YSLEER. Written as DNA, the CDR3 is TGCGCCAGCAGTCAAGAGGGGTTCCTAGGCGACGAGCAGTACTTC. Its translation is CASSQEGFLGDEQYF.

The chain recombines TRBV5-1 with TRBJ2-1; possibly TRBD1 for D (5 bases). V was clipped by 4 bases and J by 7 bases, with 18 bases between them. Germline CDR1 is SGHRS and CDR2 is YFSETQ. CDR3 size: 15 residues. As DNA, the CDR3 is TGCGCCAGCAGCCCAAGGGATGGCAGGGAAAATGAGCAGTTCTTC. Translating gives CASSPRDGRENEQFF.

This clone was picked up a small number of times. This chain joins TRBV27 and TRBJ2-1; 10 bases align to TRBD2. The V gene end was trimmed by 1 base and the J gene end by 7 bases; junction bases not matched to a gene: 7. The CDR3 is made up of 16 amino acids. Looked up from germline, CDR1 is MNHEY and CDR2 is SMNVEV (reference sequence). CDR3: CASSLYQLAGVNEQFF. Here the CDR3 DNA reads TGTGCCAGCAGTTTATACCAGCTAGCGGGAGTTAATGAGCAGTTCTTC.

In its sample, this clone was seen a few times. The chain couples TRBV19 to TRBJ1-2; D not resolved. Trimming shortened V by 4 bases and J by 0 bases, and 9 bases separated the two germline ends. In germline, CDR1 is LNHDA, CDR2 SQIVND (reference sequence). The CDR3 has 14 residues. The CDR3 coding sequence is TGTGCCAGTAGTACGGGGATAGCTAACTATGGCTACACCTTC. It yields the protein CASSTGIANYGYTF.

The V call is TRBV4-3, the J call TRBJ2-2, with 7 bases aligning to TRBD1. Per germline, CDR1 LGHNA and CDR2 YSLEER. V lost 2 bases to trimming and J lost 6 bases; unmatched junction nucleotides: 6. The CDR3 has 15 amino acids. This CDR3 reads CASSQKTGTAGELFF. DNA of the CDR3: TGCGCCAGCAGCCAAAAGACAGGGACGGCCGGGGAGCTGTTTTTT.

This clone has just a few counts. This rearrangement joins TRBV19 to TRBJ1-4; D gene unclear. Germline V gene data show CDR1 as LNHDA and CDR2 as SQIVND (reference sequence). The V gene lost 3 bases and the J gene lost 1 base, with 6 bases spanning the gap. The CDR3 is 14 residues long. DNA of the CDR3: TGTGCCAGTAGTATTGGGTTAACTAATGAAAAACTGTTTTTT. Protein sequence: CASSIGLTNEKLFF.